The sequence of this TCR beta chain was determined in a study of chemoradiotherapy in HPV16-positive cancers. In the study overall: Candidate HPV-specific clones and shared TCR motifs came from a couple of HPV16-positive patients.

V lost 2 bases and J lost 3; bases outside the gene matches: 1. The CDR3 covers 15 residues. Germline CDR1 and CDR2: WNHNN and SYGVQD (reference sequence). Regarding this clone: Antigen: not known.

Whole-study results and caveats: Better recurrence-free survival went with HPV-responsive T-cell expansion in HPV16-positive patients. Non-HPV-specific T cells did not expand in tumors during treatment, whereas candidate HPV-specific clones and E7-related motifs did.

Only in-frame clones appear in the TCRdb table, and some are missing; sequencing was by immunoSEQ multiplex PCR. The sample has 7,500 or so clones, 71% seen once. Samples were taken several times over chemoradiotherapy. The sequence derives from a human donor with HPV-associated anogenital cancer. The V call is TRBV10-1, the J call TRBJ2-1, with 10 positions matching TRBD2. Sequenced here: tumor tissue, sampled from a patient who underwent chemoradiotherapy. Here the CDR3 reads CASSEGTSDYNEQFF. CDR3 in DNA: TGCGCCAGCAGTGAGGGGACTAGCGACTACAATGAGCAGTTCTTC.